This is a list of T cell receptor beta chains from one sample in a study of CXCR3-negative and CXCR3-positive naive CD8 T cells. Reprocessing the 5' RACE reads, TCRdb reports a single entry for every CDR3 protein and omits DNA. The table lists about 5,500 distinct CDR3 sequences. Sequencing was carried out using naive CXCR3- CD8+ T cells from blood. The origin of the receptors is a human donor in good health. Some clones in this sample may be carry-over from other donors' samples. The CDR3 runs from the conserved cysteine through the conserved F or W. Fields, in order: J gene, V gene, clone size, CDR3 protein. Clone size, where shown, is once, few, many, or a class for clones that have expanded.

J: TRBJ2-4
V: TRBV7-9
size: -
CDR3: CASSLAPLAQYF

J: TRBJ2-2
V: TRBV12-3/TRBV12-4
size: medium-sized
CDR3: CASIPLADNTGELFF

J: TRBJ1-1
V: TRBV5-5
size: medium-sized
CDR3: CASSLSATPRKGTEAFF

J: TRBJ2-3
V: TRBV20-1
size: -
CDR3: CSARGLAGARSTDTQYF

J: TRBJ1-1
V: TRBV29-1
size: -
CDR3: CSVETGTVLGAFF

J: TRBJ2-1
V: TRBV7-2
size: medium-sized
CDR3: CASSLTSGRDLEQFF

J: TRBJ2-1
V: TRBV20-1
size: -
CDR3: CSTTSGSSYNEQFF

J: TRBJ1-1
V: TRBV12-3/TRBV12-4
size: large
CDR3: CASTSGVSTEAFF

J: TRBJ2-1
V: TRBV6-5
size: medium-sized
CDR3: CASSYSLGNNEQFF

J: TRBJ1-1
V: TRBV9
size: medium-sized
CDR3: CASSGGQGLNTEAFF

J: TRBJ2-7
V: TRBV29-1
size: -
CDR3: CSVDSEGGGLDEQYF

J: TRBJ2-1
V: TRBV5-5
size: -
CDR3: CASSLDRGRNEQFF

J: TRBJ2-5
V: TRBV28
size: -
CDR3: CASSLYPTGRKETQYF

J: TRBJ1-1
V: TRBV2
size: -
CDR3: CASSHPTGNTEAFF

J: TRBJ2-3
V: TRBV29-1
size: -
CDR3: CSVGDGNTDTQYF

J: TRBJ2-2
V: TRBV29-1
size: -
CDR3: CSVPGQGMNTGELFF

J: TRBJ2-6
V: TRBV5-1
size: -
CDR3: CASSGLAAFSGANVLTF

J: TRBJ2-5
V: TRBV6-5
size: medium-sized
CDR3: CASTKPGLGETQYF

J: TRBJ2-7
V: TRBV10-3
size: -
CDR3: CAISVRTASFEQYF

J: TRBJ2-2
V: TRBV5-1
size: medium-sized
CDR3: CASSPVSGTGELFF

J: TRBJ2-7
V: TRBV20-1
size: medium-sized
CDR3: CSARDVAGSSYEQYF

J: TRBJ2-1
V: TRBV29-1
size: medium-sized
CDR3: CSVVGQGVSINEQFF

J: TRBJ1-2
V: TRBV10-3
size: medium-sized
CDR3: CAISDGGSRAYGYTF

J: TRBJ1-5
V: TRBV29-1
size: medium-sized
CDR3: CSVEGGGGNQPQHF

J: TRBJ2-1
V: TRBV29-1
size: -
CDR3: CSVGREGSYNEQFF

J: TRBJ1-5
V: TRBV6-2/TRBV6-3
size: -
CDR3: CASTPRGINQPQHF

J: TRBJ2-1
V: TRBV2
size: -
CDR3: CATPSGTSVNNEQFF

J: TRBJ2-7
V: TRBV12-3/TRBV12-4
size: medium-sized
CDR3: CASSFGDEQYF

J: TRBJ1-2
V: TRBV29-1
size: -
CDR3: CSVSTGDYGYTF

J: TRBJ2-7
V: TRBV29-1
size: medium-sized
CDR3: CSVWTSGTNKYEQYF

J: TRBJ2-1
V: TRBV27
size: medium-sized
CDR3: CASSKPGLANEQFF

J: TRBJ2-3
V: TRBV7-9
size: medium-sized
CDR3: CASSSSALSGFGASDTDTQYF

J: TRBJ2-5
V: TRBV7-9
size: -
CDR3: CASSDGVNPKTTQYF

J: TRBJ2-1
V: TRBV29-1
size: medium-sized
CDR3: CSVEWGQGTYNEQFF

J: TRBJ1-2
V: TRBV9
size: medium-sized
CDR3: CASSVGGNGYTF

J: TRBJ2-5
V: TRBV2
size: -
CDR3: CASSARIQETQYF

J: TRBJ1-1
V: TRBV5-4
size: medium-sized
CDR3: CASSLATAVLNTEAFF

J: TRBJ2-7
V: TRBV29-1
size: -
CDR3: CSVEKGADSYEQYF

J: TRBJ2-1
V: TRBV29-1
size: -
CDR3: CSVETGGGSYNEQFF

J: TRBJ1-1
V: TRBV11-3
size: medium-sized
CDR3: CASSRELMNTEAFF

J: TRBJ1-4
V: TRBV6-2/TRBV6-3
size: medium-sized
CDR3: CASSYYRSSTNEKLFF

J: TRBJ2-5
V: TRBV7-2
size: -
CDR3: CASSPRGGAVGETQYF

J: TRBJ1-1
V: TRBV4-3
size: -
CDR3: CASSQERDRMGMNTEAFF

J: TRBJ2-1
V: TRBV5-1
size: -
CDR3: CASSPERGAGNEQFF

J: TRBJ2-7
V: TRBV5-6
size: medium-sized
CDR3: CASSFSLAGYEQYF

J: TRBJ2-1
V: TRBV7-9
size: medium-sized
CDR3: CASRNGNYEQFF